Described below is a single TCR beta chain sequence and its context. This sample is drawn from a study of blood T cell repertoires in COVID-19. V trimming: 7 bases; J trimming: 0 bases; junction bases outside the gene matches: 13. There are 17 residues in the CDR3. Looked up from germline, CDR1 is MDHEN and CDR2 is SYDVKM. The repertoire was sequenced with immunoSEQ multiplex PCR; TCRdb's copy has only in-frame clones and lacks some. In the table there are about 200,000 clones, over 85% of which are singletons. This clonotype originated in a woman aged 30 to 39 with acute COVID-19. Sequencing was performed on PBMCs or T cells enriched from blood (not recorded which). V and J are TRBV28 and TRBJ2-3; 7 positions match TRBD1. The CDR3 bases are TGTGCCAGCACTGAAACGGATGGGACAGTTAGCACAGATACGCAGTATTTT. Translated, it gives CASTETDGTVSTDTQYF.